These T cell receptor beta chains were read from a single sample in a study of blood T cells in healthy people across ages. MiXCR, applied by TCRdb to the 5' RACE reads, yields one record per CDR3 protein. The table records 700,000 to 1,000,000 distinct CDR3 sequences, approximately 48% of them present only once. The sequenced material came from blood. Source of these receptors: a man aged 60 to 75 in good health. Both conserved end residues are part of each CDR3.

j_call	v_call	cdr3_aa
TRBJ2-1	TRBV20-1	CSASPTSGLRQEAQFF
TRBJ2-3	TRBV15	CATSRGTSGGAADTQYF
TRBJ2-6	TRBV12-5	CASGLVQTSSGANVLTF
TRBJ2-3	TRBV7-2	CASTLNRGGWSTDTQYF
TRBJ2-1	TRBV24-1	CATSDLRGLAIENEQFF
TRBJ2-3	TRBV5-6	CASSLQRVDTQYF
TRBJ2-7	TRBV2	CASRSGYGYEQYF
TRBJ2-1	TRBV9	CASSVSGSSSGGTLGVYNEQFF
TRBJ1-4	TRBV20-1	CSAGGAGDEKLFF
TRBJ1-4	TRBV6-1	CVSSERALSKLFF
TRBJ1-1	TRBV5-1	CASSHDRGRSRNTEAFF
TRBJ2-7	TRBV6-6	CASSGGDAYEQYF
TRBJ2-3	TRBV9	CASAGARRGVDTQYF
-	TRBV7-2	CASSRRLADEQYF
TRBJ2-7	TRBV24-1	CATSDPDSYEQYF
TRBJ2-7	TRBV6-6	CASSTSAWEQYF
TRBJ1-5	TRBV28	CASRTQEGHQPQHF
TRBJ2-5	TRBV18	CASSPPGRGMGTQYF
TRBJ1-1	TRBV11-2	CASSLIGAGGTEAFF
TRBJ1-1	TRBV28	CASLQGARNTEAFF
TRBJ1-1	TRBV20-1	CSARVPGQGNAFF
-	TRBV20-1	CSASTRGETQYF
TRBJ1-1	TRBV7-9	CASSSNFLMAGEKLNTEAFF
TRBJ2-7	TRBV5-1	CASSLDAVSYEQYF
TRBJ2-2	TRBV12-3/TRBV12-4	CASSRGRGTNTGELFF
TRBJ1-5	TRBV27	CASSPRGEISNQPQHF
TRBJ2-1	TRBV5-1	CASSTAGTGVYEQFF
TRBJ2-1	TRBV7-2	CASSFPGTGAKEQFF
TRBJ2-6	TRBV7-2	CASSSMGAGIGANVLTF
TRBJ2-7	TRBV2	CASGLGGSSEQYF
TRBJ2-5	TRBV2	CASSTKTLRPSPETQYF
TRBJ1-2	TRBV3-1	CASARGDGYGYTF
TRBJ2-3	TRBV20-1	CSAPLGDTQYF
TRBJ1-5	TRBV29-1	CSVGFGTANQPQHF
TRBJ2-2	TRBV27	CASSSNPRMNTGELFF
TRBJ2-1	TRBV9	CASSAGSRGRQFF
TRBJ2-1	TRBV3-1	CASSRSGGGNEQFF
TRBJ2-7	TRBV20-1	CSATFLGGGSYEQYF
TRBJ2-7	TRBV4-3	CASSQDLQPLYEQYF
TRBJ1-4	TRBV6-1	CASTRDRQGGEKLFF